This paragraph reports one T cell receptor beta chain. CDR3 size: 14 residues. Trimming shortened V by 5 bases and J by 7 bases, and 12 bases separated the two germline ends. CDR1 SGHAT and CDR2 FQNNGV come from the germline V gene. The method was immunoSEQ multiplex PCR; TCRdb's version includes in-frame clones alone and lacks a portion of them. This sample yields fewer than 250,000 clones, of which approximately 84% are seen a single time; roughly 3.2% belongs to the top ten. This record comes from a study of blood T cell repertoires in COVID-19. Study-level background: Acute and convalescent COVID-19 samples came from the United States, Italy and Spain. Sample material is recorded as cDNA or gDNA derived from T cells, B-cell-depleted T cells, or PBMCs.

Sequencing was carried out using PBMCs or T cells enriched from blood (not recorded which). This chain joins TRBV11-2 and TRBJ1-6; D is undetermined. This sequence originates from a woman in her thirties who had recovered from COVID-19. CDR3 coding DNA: TGTGCCAGCAGCGGCCAGGCAGAGAATTCACCCCTCCACTTT. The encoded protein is CASSGQAENSPLHF.